The rows below give T cell receptor beta chains drawn from one sample of a study of blood T cell repertoires in COVID-19. Data came from immunoSEQ multiplex PCR; TCRdb stores just in-frame clones and leaves some out. In the table there are 35,000 to 45,000 clones, approximately 90% of which are singletons. Source material: peripheral blood. These receptors were obtained from a man aged 45-65 years with COVID-19, enrolled during active disease. The CDR3 runs from the conserved cysteine through the conserved F or W. The order of the fields is clone size, V gene, D gene, J gene, CDR3 protein, CDR3 DNA. A D gene is named only where the DNA matches it firmly. The listing skips clone size in some rows; elsewhere it reads once, few, many or a size class.

clone_size: NA; v_call: TRBV29-1; d_call: TRBD1; j_call: TRBJ2-5; cdr3_aa: CSVEPRDRGTQYF; cdr3_nt: TGCAGCGTTGAACCCCGGGACAGGGGGACCCAGTACTTC
clone_size: NA; v_call: TRBV5-1; d_call: NA; j_call: TRBJ2-4; cdr3_aa: CASSLLGGSIQYF; cdr3_nt: TGCGCCAGCAGCTTGTTAGGTGGGAGCATTCAGTACTTC
clone_size: NA; v_call: TRBV14; d_call: NA; j_call: TRBJ2-5; cdr3_aa: CASSQEPHRAVETQYF; cdr3_nt: TGTGCCAGCAGCCAAGAACCCCACAGGGCCGTGGAGACCCAGTACTTC
clone_size: NA; v_call: TRBV6-1; d_call: TRBD2; j_call: TRBJ2-1; cdr3_aa: CASSGRTSVGRYNEQFF; cdr3_nt: TGTGCCAGCAGTGGTCGAACTAGCGTGGGGAGGTACAATGAGCAGTTCTTC
clone_size: NA; v_call: TRBV6-2/TRBV6-3; d_call: NA; j_call: TRBJ2-5; cdr3_aa: CASSLAETQYF; cdr3_nt: TGTGCCAGCAGTTTAGCCGAGACCCAGTACTTC
clone_size: NA; v_call: TRBV7-2; d_call: NA; j_call: TRBJ1-4; cdr3_aa: CASSLRGATNEKLFF; cdr3_nt: TGTGCCAGCAGCTTACGGGGGGCAACTAATGAAAAACTGTTTTTT
clone_size: NA; v_call: TRBV6-5; d_call: NA; j_call: TRBJ2-5; cdr3_aa: CASNLDKSETQYF; cdr3_nt: TGTGCCAGCAACCTGGACAAGTCAGAGACCCAGTACTTC
clone_size: NA; v_call: TRBV12-3/TRBV12-4; d_call: NA; j_call: TRBJ1-2; cdr3_aa: CATWRGGYGYTF; cdr3_nt: TGTGCCACGTGGCGGGGTGGCTATGGCTACACCTTC
clone_size: once; v_call: TRBV19; d_call: NA; j_call: TRBJ2-1; cdr3_aa: CASRGRGGSYNEQFF; cdr3_nt: TGTGCCAGTAGGGGAAGGGGAGGCTCCTACAATGAGCAGTTCTTC
clone_size: NA; v_call: TRBV6-2/TRBV6-3; d_call: TRBD2; j_call: TRBJ2-7; cdr3_aa: CASSYFLFSGRIGYEQYF; cdr3_nt: TGTGCCAGCAGTTACTTCCTCTTTAGCGGGAGGATCGGCTACGAGCAGTACTTC
clone_size: NA; v_call: TRBV5-4; d_call: NA; j_call: TRBJ1-4; cdr3_aa: CASSFRGEREKLFF; cdr3_nt: TGTGCCAGCAGCTTCCGGGGGGAACGCGAAAAACTGTTTTTT
clone_size: once; v_call: TRBV30; d_call: NA; j_call: TRBJ1-3; cdr3_aa: CAWSVGGSGNTIYF; cdr3_nt: TGTGCCTGGAGTGTAGGGGGCTCTGGAAACACCATATATTTT
clone_size: NA; v_call: TRBV5-4; d_call: NA; j_call: TRBJ2-3; cdr3_aa: CASSLGVSTDTQYF; cdr3_nt: TGTGCCAGCAGCTTAGGGGTTAGCACAGATACGCAGTATTTT
clone_size: few; v_call: TRBV2; d_call: TRBD1; j_call: TRBJ2-3; cdr3_aa: CASSGQGDGDTQYF; cdr3_nt: TGTGCCAGCAGCGGACAGGGGGACGGAGATACGCAGTATTTT
clone_size: few; v_call: TRBV5-1; d_call: NA; j_call: TRBJ1-1; cdr3_aa: CASSFGGRRTEAFF; cdr3_nt: TGCGCCAGCAGCTTCGGGGGAAGGAGGACTGAAGCTTTCTTT
clone_size: NA; v_call: TRBV7-9; d_call: TRBD1; j_call: TRBJ2-3; cdr3_aa: CASSLGTGSHTQYF; cdr3_nt: TGTGCCAGCAGCTTAGGGACAGGGTCTCATACGCAGTATTTT
clone_size: NA; v_call: TRBV24-1; d_call: NA; j_call: TRBJ1-6; cdr3_aa: CATRGRRDYNSPLHF; cdr3_nt: TGTGCCACCAGGGGGCGCAGGGATTATAATTCACCCCTCCACTTT
clone_size: NA; v_call: TRBV6-5; d_call: NA; j_call: TRBJ2-3; cdr3_aa: CASRSQGGEDTQYF; cdr3_nt: TGTGCCAGCAGATCACAGGGTGGGGAAGATACGCAGTATTTT
clone_size: NA; v_call: TRBV30; d_call: NA; j_call: TRBJ1-1; cdr3_aa: CAWSVHDGAFF; cdr3_nt: TGTGCCTGGAGTGTACACGATGGAGCTTTCTTT
clone_size: NA; v_call: TRBV29-1; d_call: NA; j_call: TRBJ2-5; cdr3_aa: CSVEAVGAGWVKETQYF; cdr3_nt: TGCAGCGTTGAAGCTGTGGGTGCAGGCTGGGTTAAAGAGACCCAGTACTTC
clone_size: NA; v_call: TRBV21-1; d_call: NA; j_call: TRBJ2-3; cdr3_aa: CASSKGCWLARHPSTDTQYF; cdr3_nt: TGTGCCAGCAGCAAAGGCTGCTGGCTAGCGAGACACCCCTCCACAGATACGCAGTATTTT
clone_size: NA; v_call: TRBV3-1/TRBV3-2; d_call: NA; j_call: TRBJ1-1; cdr3_aa: CASSQQAGRYTEAFF; cdr3_nt: TGTGCCAGCAGCCAGCAGGCTGGAAGATACACTGAAGCTTTCTTT
clone_size: once; v_call: TRBV11-2; d_call: TRBD1; j_call: TRBJ1-6; cdr3_aa: CASSTGAGDSPLHF; cdr3_nt: TGTGCCAGCAGCACAGGGGCCGGGGATTCACCCCTCCACTTT
clone_size: NA; v_call: TRBV11-2; d_call: NA; j_call: TRBJ2-7; cdr3_aa: CASSPRGSSYEQYF; cdr3_nt: TGTGCCAGCAGCCCCCGGGGAAGCTCCTACGAGCAGTACTTC
clone_size: NA; v_call: TRBV5-1; d_call: TRBD1; j_call: TRBJ2-5; cdr3_aa: CASSLERTGGLETQYF; cdr3_nt: TGCGCCAGCAGCTTGGAAAGGACAGGGGGACTTGAGACCCAGTACTTC
clone_size: NA; v_call: TRBV28; d_call: TRBD2; j_call: TRBJ2-1; cdr3_aa: CASSSGLAGGSTYNEQFF; cdr3_nt: TGTGCCAGCAGTTCCGGACTAGCGGGAGGAAGTACCTACAATGAGCAGTTCTTC
clone_size: NA; v_call: TRBV15; d_call: TRBD2; j_call: TRBJ2-3; cdr3_aa: CATSREGPSGRQNTQYF; cdr3_nt: TGTGCCACCAGCAGGGAGGGGCCCAGCGGGAGGCAAAATACGCAGTATTTT
clone_size: NA; v_call: TRBV4-1; d_call: TRBD1; j_call: TRBJ2-3; cdr3_aa: CASSPDRALGDTQYF; cdr3_nt: TGCGCCAGCAGCCCTGACAGGGCCTTAGGGGATACGCAGTATTTT
clone_size: NA; v_call: TRBV24-1; d_call: TRBD2; j_call: TRBJ2-1; cdr3_aa: CATSDFKGLAGAEQFF; cdr3_nt: TGTGCCACCAGTGACTTTAAGGGACTAGCGGGAGCCGAGCAGTTCTTC
clone_size: NA; v_call: TRBV5-4; d_call: NA; j_call: TRBJ2-7; cdr3_aa: CASSLSASSEQYF; cdr3_nt: TGTGCCAGCAGCTTGTCGGCTAGCAGCGAGCAGTACTTC
clone_size: once; v_call: TRBV3-1/TRBV3-2; d_call: NA; j_call: TRBJ2-5; cdr3_aa: CASSPSPLRTQYF; cdr3_nt: TGTGCCAGCAGCCCCTCCCCTCTCAGGACCCAGTACTTC
clone_size: NA; v_call: TRBV6-7; d_call: TRBD2; j_call: TRBJ2-7; cdr3_aa: CASSYSTRLAGDYEQYF; cdr3_nt: TGTGCCAGCAGTTACTCGACGCGACTAGCGGGGGACTACGAGCAGTACTTC
clone_size: NA; v_call: TRBV5-1; d_call: TRBD1; j_call: TRBJ1-1; cdr3_aa: CASSPGQMNTEAFF; cdr3_nt: TGCGCCAGCTCCCCGGGACAGATGAACACTGAAGCTTTCTTT
clone_size: NA; v_call: TRBV10-2; d_call: NA; j_call: TRBJ1-5; cdr3_aa: CASSESEQVGRYNQPQHF; cdr3_nt: TGCGCCAGCAGTGAGTCGGAACAGGTCGGCAGGTACAATCAGCCCCAGCATTTT
clone_size: NA; v_call: TRBV2; d_call: TRBD2; j_call: TRBJ2-1; cdr3_aa: CASSEMRGRGSFLNNEQFF; cdr3_nt: TGTGCCAGCAGTGAAATGCGGGGGAGAGGGTCCTTCCTCAACAATGAGCAGTTCTTC
clone_size: NA; v_call: TRBV24-1; d_call: TRBD2; j_call: TRBJ2-2; cdr3_aa: CATSASGRLANTGELFF; cdr3_nt: TGTGCCACCAGTGCTAGCGGGAGGCTCGCGAACACCGGGGAGCTGTTTTTT
clone_size: NA; v_call: TRBV15; d_call: TRBD1; j_call: TRBJ2-2; cdr3_aa: CATEFGGTGVSGELFF; cdr3_nt: TGTGCCACCGAGTTCGGAGGGACAGGGGTGTCCGGGGAGCTGTTTTTT
clone_size: NA; v_call: TRBV9; d_call: NA; j_call: TRBJ2-7; cdr3_aa: CASSVDRGGYEQYF; cdr3_nt: TGTGCCAGCAGCGTAGATAGGGGCGGCTACGAGCAGTACTTC
clone_size: NA; v_call: TRBV9; d_call: NA; j_call: TRBJ1-1; cdr3_aa: CASSVTWGEVAAFF; cdr3_nt: TGTGCCAGCAGCGTAACCTGGGGGGAAGTAGCGGCTTTCTTT
clone_size: NA; v_call: TRBV5-1; d_call: TRBD1; j_call: TRBJ1-2; cdr3_aa: CASSRPGQGEFYGYTF; cdr3_nt: TGCGCCAGCAGCCGGCCGGGACAGGGGGAGTTCTATGGCTACACCTTC
clone_size: NA; v_call: TRBV10-3; d_call: TRBD2; j_call: TRBJ2-5; cdr3_aa: CAISETSGRGWETQYF; cdr3_nt: TGTGCCATCAGTGAGACTAGCGGGAGAGGGTGGGAGACCCAGTACTTC
clone_size: NA; v_call: TRBV19; d_call: TRBD2; j_call: TRBJ2-1; cdr3_aa: CASNLGLAGEYNEQFF; cdr3_nt: TGTGCCAGTAACCTGGGACTAGCGGGAGAGTACAATGAGCAGTTCTTC
clone_size: once; v_call: TRBV29-1; d_call: NA; j_call: TRBJ2-1; cdr3_aa: CSASSSGVYNEQFF; cdr3_nt: TGCAGCGCCTCCTCGTCGGGAGTCTACAATGAGCAGTTCTTC
clone_size: NA; v_call: TRBV7-2; d_call: NA; j_call: TRBJ1-4; cdr3_aa: CASSLVAGTNEKLFF; cdr3_nt: TGTGCCAGCAGCTTAGTTGCAGGTACAAATGAAAAACTGTTTTTT
clone_size: NA; v_call: TRBV5-8; d_call: NA; j_call: TRBJ2-6; cdr3_aa: CASTRTASGANVLTF; cdr3_nt: TGTGCCAGCACCAGGACAGCTTCTGGGGCCAACGTCCTGACTTTC
clone_size: few; v_call: TRBV5-1; d_call: NA; j_call: TRBJ2-4; cdr3_aa: CASSLENFLNIQYF; cdr3_nt: TGCGCCAGCAGCTTGGAGAACTTTTTAAACATTCAGTACTTC
clone_size: NA; v_call: TRBV6-5; d_call: NA; j_call: TRBJ1-2; cdr3_aa: CASRPGTNLYGYTF; cdr3_nt: TGTGCCAGCAGGCCCGGGACAAACCTTTATGGCTACACCTTC
clone_size: NA; v_call: TRBV7-9; d_call: NA; j_call: TRBJ2-6; cdr3_aa: CAIISGANVLTF; cdr3_nt: TGTGCCATTATCTCTGGGGCCAACGTCCTGACTTTC
clone_size: NA; v_call: TRBV3-1/TRBV3-2; d_call: NA; j_call: TRBJ2-1; cdr3_aa: CASSQDNGAYNEQFF; cdr3_nt: TGTGCCAGCAGCCAAGACAACGGGGCCTACAATGAGCAGTTCTTC
clone_size: NA; v_call: TRBV6-5; d_call: NA; j_call: TRBJ2-1; cdr3_aa: CASSPGRGEQFF; cdr3_nt: TGTGCCAGCAGCCCCGGACGGGGTGAGCAGTTCTTC
clone_size: NA; v_call: TRBV14; d_call: NA; j_call: TRBJ1-4; cdr3_aa: CASSQLTATNEKLFF; cdr3_nt: TGTGCCAGCAGCCAACTCACTGCAACTAATGAAAAACTGTTTTTT
clone_size: few; v_call: TRBV10-3; d_call: NA; j_call: TRBJ2-1; cdr3_aa: CAIREEVSSYNEQFF; cdr3_nt: TGTGCCATCAGGGAAGAGGTCAGCTCCTACAATGAGCAGTTCTTC
clone_size: NA; v_call: TRBV27; d_call: TRBD1; j_call: TRBJ2-1; cdr3_aa: CASSLRDSSYNEQFF; cdr3_nt: TGTGCCAGCAGTTTGAGGGACAGCTCCTACAATGAGCAGTTCTTC
clone_size: NA; v_call: TRBV7-7; d_call: TRBD2; j_call: TRBJ2-2; cdr3_aa: CASSSGLAGAGELFF; cdr3_nt: TGTGCTAGCAGTTCAGGACTAGCGGGAGCCGGGGAGCTGTTTTTT
clone_size: NA; v_call: TRBV28; d_call: TRBD2; j_call: TRBJ2-3; cdr3_aa: CASSFWASGGTDTQYF; cdr3_nt: TGTGCCAGCAGTTTTTGGGCTAGCGGGGGCACAGATACGCAGTATTTT
clone_size: NA; v_call: TRBV7-2; d_call: TRBD2; j_call: TRBJ2-2; cdr3_aa: CASSSSGRGGELFF; cdr3_nt: TGTGCCAGCAGCTCTAGCGGGAGGGGCGGGGAGCTGTTTTTT
clone_size: NA; v_call: TRBV11-2; d_call: TRBD1; j_call: TRBJ2-7; cdr3_aa: CASSHRQGTADLGEQYF; cdr3_nt: TGTGCCAGCAGCCACCGACAGGGGACAGCGGATCTGGGCGAGCAGTACTTC
clone_size: NA; v_call: TRBV9; d_call: NA; j_call: TRBJ2-3; cdr3_aa: CASSVGWGSTDTQYF; cdr3_nt: TGTGCCAGCAGCGTGGGATGGGGCAGCACAGATACGCAGTATTTT
clone_size: NA; v_call: TRBV5-1; d_call: NA; j_call: TRBJ1-2; cdr3_aa: CASSLEAGLYGYTF; cdr3_nt: TGCGCCAGCAGCTTGGAGGCAGGGCTTTATGGCTACACCTTC